Sequencing of this TCR beta chain was carried out in a study of cytomegalovirus exposure and HLA in healthy donors. On this clone: The antigen is undetermined.

Amplification used 60 Vbeta primers and 13 Jbeta primers. Here immunoSEQ multiplex PCR was the method, and the copy in TCRdb shows in-frame clones only, minus some. The table lists approximately 210,000 clones, about 80% of them singletons. Study-wide results and caveats: Earlier results showed most TCR beta V segments being productive about 87% or about 30% of the time. The study labeled roughly 160 TCR beta chains cytomegalovirus-associated. Follow-up analysis later connected one missense variant in DCLRE1C with trimming of TCR beta V- and J-genes.

This CDR3 is built from 16 residues. The clonotype comes from a woman in her forties in good health and CMV-seronegative. This chain links TRBV21-1 with TRBJ1-5; no check of the table's D call, TRBD1, against the DNA was made. TRBV21-1 is recorded as a pseudogene. The source material was PBMCs. The CDR3 DNA reads TGTGCCACTAGAAAGGAAACTGGGGGCTTTGATCAGCCCCAGCATTTT. Translated, it gives CATRKETGGFDQPQHF.